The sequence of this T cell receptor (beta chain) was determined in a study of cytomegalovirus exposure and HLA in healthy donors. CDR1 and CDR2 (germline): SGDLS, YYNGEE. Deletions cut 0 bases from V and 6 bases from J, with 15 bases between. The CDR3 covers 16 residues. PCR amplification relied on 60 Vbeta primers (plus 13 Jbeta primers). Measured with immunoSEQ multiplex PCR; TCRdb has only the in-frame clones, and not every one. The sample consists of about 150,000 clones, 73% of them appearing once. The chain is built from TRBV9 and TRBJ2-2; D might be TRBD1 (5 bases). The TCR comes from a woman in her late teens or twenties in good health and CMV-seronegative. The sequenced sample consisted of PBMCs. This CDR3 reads CASSVGFDSMAGELFF. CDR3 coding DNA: TGTGCCAGCAGCGTAGGGTTCGACAGCATGGCCGGGGAGCTGTTTTTT. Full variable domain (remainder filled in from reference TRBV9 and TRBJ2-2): DSGVTQTPKHLITATGQRVTLRCSPRSGDLSVYWYQQSLDQGLQFLIQYYNGEERAKGNILERFSAQQFPDLHSELNLSSLELGDSALYFCASSVGFDSMAGELFFGEGSRLTVL.